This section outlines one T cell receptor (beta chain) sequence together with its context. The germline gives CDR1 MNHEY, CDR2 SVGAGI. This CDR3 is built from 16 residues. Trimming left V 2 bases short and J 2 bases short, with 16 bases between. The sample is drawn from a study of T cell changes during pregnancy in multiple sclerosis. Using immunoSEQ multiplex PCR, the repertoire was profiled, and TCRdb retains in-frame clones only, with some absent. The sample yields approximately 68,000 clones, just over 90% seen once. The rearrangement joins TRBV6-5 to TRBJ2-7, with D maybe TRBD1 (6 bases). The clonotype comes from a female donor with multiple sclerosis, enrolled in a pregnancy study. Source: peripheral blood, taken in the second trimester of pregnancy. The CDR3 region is CASSYGTVDRPYEQYF. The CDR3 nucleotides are TGTGCCAGCAGTTACGGAACGGTCGACAGGCCCTACGAGCAGTACTTC.